This paragraph reports one T cell receptor beta chain. Its antigen is undetermined. Researchers took RNA transcripts and amplified the TCR beta CDR3 regions from them. The HTBI primer set served for first-round RT-PCR of the TCR CDR3. TCRdb analysed the multiplex PCR reads with MiXCR anew, one entry per CDR3 protein. The sample comprises more than 500,000 distinct CDR3 sequences, about 16% of which are singletons, and about 29% rests with the top ten. The CDR3 length is 17 residues. The J segment lost 5 bases and the V segment lost 6 bases, leaving 13 bases of the junction unmatched. Germline V gives CDR1 MNHEY, CDR2 SVGEGT. The data were taken from a study of T cells in Graves' hyperthyroidism and ophthalmopathy. The PBMCs were taken from more than 8 ml of fresh peripheral blood. Study-wide findings and caveats: Model predictions of ophthalmopathy came a median 6.5 months before onset. Most thyroid clonotypes that were expanded above 0.001 also turned up in blood.

The V gene is TRBV6-2 or TRBV6-3, the J gene TRBJ2-5; the match to TRBD1 covers 12 bases. The sample comprised blood. This sequence was found in a woman in her 30s with Graves' ophthalmopathy. The CDR3 DNA sequence: TGTGCCAGCAGACCATACTCGGGACAGGGGGCTCTGGAGACCCAGTACTTC. Its protein is CASRPYSGQGALETQYF.